A single sample gave rise to the 16 T cell receptor beta chains below, sequenced in a study of neoadjuvant anti-PD-1 for oral cavity cancer. Sequenced by immunoSEQ multiplex PCR; TCRdb stores in-frame clones only, minus some. The sample lists fewer than 40,000 clones; around 87% were seen once. This specimen was PBMCs, taken before nivolumab (anti-PD-1) treatment. Every receptor here comes from a person between 40 and 85 years old with oral cavity squamous cell carcinoma.

J is TRBJ1-1 and V is TRBV11-1, with D unresolved. V was trimmed by 1 base and J by 3 bases, leaving 12 bases between them. CDR1 SGHAT and CDR2 FQDESV come from the germline V gene (reference sequence). This CDR3 contains 15 residues. The CDR3 bases are TGTGCCAGCAGCTTAGGGCGGGGTTGGGACACTGAAGCTTTCTTT. It encodes CASSLGRGWDTEAFF.

The V call is TRBV4-3, the J call TRBJ1-6; no reliable D call. The CDR3 is made up of 15 amino acids. The ends were cut back, 4 bases at V and 5 bases at J, with 12 bases in the middle. CDR1 is LGHNA and CDR2 is YSLEER in the germline V gene. Here the CDR3 DNA reads TGCGCCAGCAGCCCAGTTGCGAACGATAATTCACCCCTCCACTTT. This encodes CASSPVANDNSPLHF.

The chain carries TRBV11-2 and TRBJ1-1, with D tentatively TRBD1 (5 bases). V dropped 4 bases and J dropped 6 bases, with 12 bases sitting between them. In germline, CDR1 is SGHAT, CDR2 FQNNGV. This CDR3 region has 13 residues. CDR3 amino acids: CASSSPGDPEAFF. DNA of the CDR3: TGTGCCAGCAGCTCCCCGGGGGACCCTGAAGCTTTCTTT.

The chain carries TRBV5-5 and TRBJ1-5; D not certain. The V end was cut by 0 bases, the J end by 4 bases, with 5 bases between. The CDR3 runs 13 residues. In germline, CDR1 is SGHKS, CDR2 YYEKEE (reference sequence). CDR3 loop: CASSLAVNQPQHF. The CDR3 DNA is TGTGCCAGCAGCTTGGCGGTAAATCAGCCCCAGCATTTT.

J is TRBJ2-7 and V is TRBV6-1; maybe TRBD1 (7 bases). V dropped 2 bases and J dropped 9 bases, with 20 bases sitting between them. There are 15 residues in the CDR3. The germline V gene has CDR1 MNHNS and CDR2 SASEGT. CDR3 in amino acids: CASSENAAGGLVQYF. CDR3 nucleotide sequence: TGTGCCAGCAGTGAAAATGCGGCAGGGGGACTGGTGCAGTACTTC.

The J gene is TRBJ2-3, the V gene TRBV5-1; 9 positions match TRBD2. The junction had 5 bases not matched to a gene; V was cut back by 1 base and J by 2 bases. The CDR3 extends over 16 amino acids. Germline V gene sequence: CDR1 SGHRS, CDR2 YFSETQ. The CDR3 sequence: CASSLQRTSDTDTQYF. CDR3 coding DNA: TGCGCCAGCAGCTTGCAAAGGACTAGCGACACAGATACGCAGTATTTT.

The gene calls are TRBV19 and TRBJ1-2; weak D call: TRBD1 (5 bases). The V and J ends lost 6 bases and 2 bases respectively, with 16 bases between them. CDR1 and CDR2 (germline): LNHDA, SQIVND (reference sequence). The CDR3 runs to 15 residues. DNA of the CDR3: TGTGCCAGTAGACCGAGGCGAGGGGACAACTATGGCTACACCTTC. It yields the protein CASRPRRGDNYGYTF.

The chain links TRBV6-1 to TRBJ1-1, with D hard to call. There are 13 residues in the CDR3. The ends were cut back, 6 bases at V and 0 bases at J, with 8 bases in the middle. The germline V gene encodes CDR1 MNHNS and CDR2 SASEGT. DNA for the CDR3: TGTGCCAGCAGCCAGACGGTGAACACTGAAGCTTTCTTT. It yields the protein CASSQTVNTEAFF.

The CDR3 sequence: CASRAGSSNTGELFF. The CDR3 DNA follows: TGTGCCAGCAGGGCAGGCAGCTCGAACACCGGGGAGCTGTTTTTT. The chain uses TRBV2 and TRBJ2-2; D not certain. The CDR3 has 15 amino acids. Between the trimmed V and J ends, which lost 6 bases and 0 bases, there was a span of 11 bases. CDR1 and CDR2 from the germline V gene are SNHLY and FYNNEI.

This chain joins TRBV30 and TRBJ2-3; D not resolved. This CDR3 region has 15 residues. Per the germline V gene, CDR1 is GTSNPN and CDR2 is SVGIG (reference sequence). The V and J ends lost 4 bases and 0 bases respectively, with 14 bases between them. In DNA, the CDR3 is TGTGCCTGGACCCTGGGTCCGACTAGCACAGATACGCAGTATTTT. Protein product: CAWTLGPTSTDTQYF. The whole variable domain, remainder taken from reference TRBV30 and TRBJ2-3, is SQTIHQWPATLVQPVGSPLSLECTVEGTSNPNLYWYRQAAGRGLQLLFYSVGIGQISSEVPQNLSASRPQDRQFILSSKKLLLSDSGFYLCAWTLGPTSTDTQYFGPGTRLTVL.

This rearrangement joins TRBV4-2 to TRBJ2-3; D possibly matches TRBD1 or TRBD2 (6 bases each). CDR3 length: 19 amino acids. V dropped 1 base and J dropped 0 bases, with 20 bases sitting between them. Germline V lookup: CDR1 LGHNA, CDR2 YNFKEQ. As DNA, the CDR3 is TGTGCCAGCAGCCAAGTTGCCGGGGGCGGGGCGACTAGCACAGATACGCAGTATTTT. This translates into CASSQVAGGGATSTDTQYF.

The V and J genes are TRBV10-3 and TRBJ2-5; 8 bases fit TRBD1. CDR1 and CDR2 from the germline V gene are ENHRY and SYGVKD. The CDR3 is 13 amino acids. V dropped 10 bases and J dropped 5; count of bases not matched to a gene: 9. CDR3 region: CASGQGGVETQYF. In nucleotides, the CDR3 is TGTGCCAGCGGACAGGGAGGTGTGGAGACCCAGTACTTC.

The J gene is TRBJ1-5, the V gene TRBV7-2; D is possibly TRBD1 (5 bases). Germline values: CDR1 SGHTA, CDR2 FQGNSA. The CDR3 totals 15 residues. The germline V and J ends were trimmed by 5 bases and 6 bases, with 17 bases remaining between them. The CDR3 DNA reads as TGTGCCAGCAGCCCTAACGCGCGGGGGGTTCAGCCCCAGCATTTT. Its protein product is CASSPNARGVQPQHF.

The J gene is TRBJ2-7, the V gene TRBV7-8; 7 positions agree with TRBD1. J was trimmed by 2 bases and V by 5 bases; bases with no gene match: 9. This CDR3 region has 15 residues. In germline, CDR1 is SGHVS, CDR2 FQNEAQ. The CDR3 nucleotides read TGTGCCAGCAGCCTCACCCGGGACAGAGCCTACGAGCAGTACTTC. Encoded protein: CASSLTRDRAYEQYF.

The chain has TRBV5-4 and TRBJ1-3, with D maybe TRBD1 (6 bases). Germline-derived CDR1 and CDR2 are SGHNT and YYREEE (reference sequence). V gave up 2 bases and J gave up 2 bases, with 11 bases separating them. This CDR3 contains 15 residues. CDR3 residues: CASSLKTGAGNTIYF. CDR3 coding DNA: TGTGCCAGCAGCTTAAAGACAGGCGCTGGAAACACCATATATTTT.

The chain links TRBV5-4 to TRBJ2-2, with D uncertain. V was pared by 2 bases and J by 7 bases, with 6 bases between. This CDR3 region has 12 residues. The germline V gene encodes CDR1 SGHNT and CDR2 YYREEE (reference sequence). The CDR3 bases are TGTGCCAGCAGCTTCCCTCTCGGGGAGCTGTTTTTT. It translates to CASSFPLGELFF.